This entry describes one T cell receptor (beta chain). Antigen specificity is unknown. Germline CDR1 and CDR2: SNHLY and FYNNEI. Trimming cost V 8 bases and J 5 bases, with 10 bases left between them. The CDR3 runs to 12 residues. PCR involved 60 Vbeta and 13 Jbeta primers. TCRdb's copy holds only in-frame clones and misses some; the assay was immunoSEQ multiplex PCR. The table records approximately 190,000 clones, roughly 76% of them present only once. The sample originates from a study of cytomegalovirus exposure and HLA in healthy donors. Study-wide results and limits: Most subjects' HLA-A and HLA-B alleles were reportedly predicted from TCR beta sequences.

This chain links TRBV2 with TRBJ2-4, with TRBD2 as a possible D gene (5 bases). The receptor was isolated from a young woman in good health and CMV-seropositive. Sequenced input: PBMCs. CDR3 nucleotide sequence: TGTGCCAGCGGGAGCAACGAAAACATTCAGTACTTC. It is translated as CASGSNENIQYF.